The clone carrying this T cell receptor beta chain was observed a few times. The antigen remains unidentified. This sample is drawn from a study of STAT5B mutations in CD4+ large granular lymphocyte leukemia. Study overall: Healthy donors showed HLA-associated enrichment of the CDR3 'QG' motif. Study observations and caveats: Main leukemic clonotypes were patient-specific, but 25% appeared at low frequency elsewhere.

The survey-level immunoSEQ assay was used. TCRdb's copy holds only in-frame clones and misses some; the assay was immunoSEQ multiplex PCR. The table lists about 36,000 clones, more than 65% of them singletons. In germline, CDR1 is DFQATT, CDR2 SNEGSKA (reference sequence). Trimming removed 7 bases from V and 6 bases from J; junction bases left unmatched: 4. The CDR3 loop spans 11 amino acids. J is TRBJ1-2 and V is TRBV20-1; 8 bases map to TRBD1. Sequences were obtained from CD4+ T cells from blood buffy coats. The receptor was isolated from a human donor in good health. The CDR3: CSGTGRDGYTF. The DNA of the CDR3 is TGCAGTGGGACAGGGCGGGATGGCTACACCTTC.